This TCR beta chain was observed in a study of cytotoxic CD8 clonotypes in ibrutinib-treated CLL. For the study at large: Across samples, productive templates numbered roughly 230,000 and productive rearrangements reached 80,000 to 95,000 on average. General study results and limits: Pretreatment clonality was elevated relative to age-matched healthy donors and paralleled circulating CD8+ T-cell counts.

Sequencing was designed to attain a depth spanning 1 in 200,000 to 1 in 1 million T cells. Assay used: immunoSEQ multiplex PCR; TCRdb lists only in-frame clones, some missing. Altogether 100,000 to 150,000 clones are present, 70% to 90% being singletons, with the ten largest covering approximately 2%. Trimming removed 5 bases from V and 7 bases from J; junction bases left unmatched: 16. Germline V gene sequence: CDR1 SGHTA, CDR2 FQGTGA. This CDR3 has 16 residues. Concerning this clone itself: Its antigen is unidentified.

Sequencing used PBMCs, obtained after 24 months of ibrutinib treatment. This sequence joins TRBV7-3 and TRBJ1-2; 7 bases are a match to TRBD1. The origin of this receptor is a human donor with chronic lymphocytic leukemia. Here the CDR3 DNA reads TGTGCCAGCAGCACGATCAACACAAGACAGGGCTTTGGCTACACCTTC. Its translation: CASSTINTRQGFGYTF.